Below, 27 T cell receptor beta chains from the same sample are listed, as sequenced in a study of T cells after yellow fever vaccination. A single record per CDR3 protein comes from TCRdb applying MiXCR to the 5' RACE reads. The sample comprises about 350,000 distinct CDR3 sequences, around 8.1% of which are singletons, and roughly 18% rests with the top ten. Sequencing was performed on PBMCs, taken roughly 45 days after the first yellow fever vaccination. The receptors here all came from a man younger than 35 who received the YFV17D yellow fever vaccine.

This clonotype was recorded at least ten times. The chain links TRBV20-1 to TRBJ1-1; 7 nucleotides line up with TRBD1. The CDR3 covers 14 residues. The V gene's germline CDR1 is DFQATT and CDR2 SNEGSKA (reference sequence). Germline trimming cut 4 bases from V and 1 base from J; bases unmatched to any gene: 6. The chain's CDR3 is CSATRNRGNTEAFF. CDR3 bases: TGCAGTGCTACTAGAAACAGGGGGAACACTGAAGCTTTCTTT.

This clonotype was seen only a few times. The chain joins TRBV12-3 or TRBV12-4 to TRBJ1-2, with D perhaps matching TRBD1 (6 bases). V was trimmed by 5 bases and J by 8 bases, leaving 15 bases between them. The CDR3 runs to 13 residues. The CDR3, as DNA: TGTGCCAGCAGTACTACAGGGACTCAGGGCTACACCTTC. Protein: CASSTTGTQGYTF.

The sample holds many counts of this clonotype. J is TRBJ2-5 and V is TRBV6-5, with 7 bases lining up with TRBD2. CDR3 length equals 13 residues. J gave up 4 bases and V 4 bases, and 3 bases lay outside the gene matches. CDR1 is MNHEY and CDR2 is SVGAGI in the germline V gene. The DNA of the CDR3 is TGTGCCAGCAGTTGGACTAGTCGAGAGACCCAGTACTTC. Translation gives CASSWTSRETQYF.

Regarding this clonotype: This may come from a read error, since a much larger clone is one base off. The chain joins TRBV7-8 to TRBJ2-2; 9 nucleotides agree with TRBD1. Germline-derived CDR1 and CDR2 are SGHVS and FQNEAQ. The CDR3 extends over 14 amino acids. Unmatched junction bases numbered 4, after V lost 6 bases and J lost 5 bases. This CDR3 is CASRPGTGTGELFF. CDR3 bases: TGTGCCAGCAGACCCGGGACAGGGACCGGGGAGCTGTTTTTT.

This clonotype was observed a handful of times. The chain uses TRBV4-2 and TRBJ1-2; D remains ambiguous. There are 12 residues in the CDR3. The germline gives CDR1 LGHNA, CDR2 YNFKEQ. V was shortened by 4 bases and J by 8 bases, with 11 bases between the two germline ends. In DNA, the CDR3 is TGTGCCAGCAGCCCCCCCACCGGGGGCTACACCTTC. Its protein is CASSPPTGGYTF.

This chain joins TRBV10-3 and TRBJ2-5; 9 nucleotides match TRBD1. After removal of 6 bases from V and 2 bases from J, the junction contained 4 bases not matched to a gene. Germline V gene sequence: CDR1 ENHRY, CDR2 SYGVKD. This CDR3 has 14 residues. CDR3 bases: TGTGCCATCAGCGTAGGACAGGGGCAAGAGACCCAGTACTTC. As protein: CAISVGQGQETQYF.

This clonotype was seen at least ten times. V and J are TRBV6-1 and TRBJ2-6, with D unclear. The CDR3 is 15 residues long. V was pared by 5 bases and J by 0 bases, with 8 bases between. Per the germline V gene, CDR1 is MNHNS and CDR2 is SASEGT. The chain's CDR3 is CASSPRVSGANVLTF. CDR3 sequence (DNA): TGTGCCAGCAGTCCCCGGGTCTCTGGGGCCAACGTCCTGACTTTC.

The rearrangement uses TRBV12-3 or TRBV12-4 and TRBJ2-7, with D possibly matching TRBD2 (6 bases). The CDR3 runs 15 residues. The germline V and J ends were trimmed by 4 bases and 5 bases, with 18 bases remaining between them. The CDR3: CASSSRDLRGHEQYF. The CDR3 coding sequence is TGTGCCAGCAGTTCCCGGGACTTAAGGGGCCACGAGCAGTACTTC.

This clonotype was seen many times. The chain uses TRBV4-3 and TRBJ2-1; 10 bases are shared with TRBD1. Trimming at V came to 4 bases and at J to 3 bases, leaving 3 bases not matched to a gene. The CDR3 length is 15 residues. In germline, CDR1 is LGHNA, CDR2 YSLEER. This chain's CDR3 is CASSPGTGDYNEQFF. Written as DNA, the CDR3 is TGCGCCAGCAGCCCCGGGACAGGGGACTACAATGAGCAGTTCTTC.

This clonotype appeared a few times. The chain uses TRBV7-8 and TRBJ2-7; D not certain. The CDR3 consists of 14 residues. Trimming took 0 bases from V and 1 from J, leaving 7 bases between them. Per the germline V gene, CDR1 is SGHVS and CDR2 is FQNEAQ. The CDR3 nucleotides are TGTGCCAGCAGCTTAGCGAGGATTTCCTACGAGCAGTACGTC. It encodes CASSLARISYEQYV.

V gene TRBV7-8 combines with J gene TRBJ2-5, with D unresolved. Trimming took off 5 bases at V and 8 bases at J, with 9 bases between the two ends. Germline V lookup: CDR1 SGHVS, CDR2 FQNEAQ. This CDR3 region has 11 residues. The CDR3 bases are TGTGCCAGCAGCACCCCGGGTACCCAGTACTTC. Encoded protein: CASSTPGTQYF.

This clonotype was detected only a few times. The chain joins TRBV5-1 to TRBJ1-2; maybe TRBD1 (6 bases). The ends were cut back, 5 bases at V and 2 bases at J, with 16 bases in the middle. Germline loops: CDR1 SGHRS, CDR2 YFSETQ. The CDR3 runs 15 residues. The CDR3 spells CASRTVRGANYGYTF. CDR3 nucleotides: TGCGCCAGCAGAACCGTCAGGGGCGCGAACTATGGCTACACCTTC.

This clonotype was seen repeatedly, ten times or more. The chain uses TRBV7-2 and TRBJ1-1, with D possibly TRBD1 on 5 matching bases. The CDR3 has 15 residues. Germline CDR1 reads SGHTA; CDR2 reads FQGNSA. V was trimmed by 0 bases and J by 2 bases, leaving 10 bases between them. The chain's CDR3 is CASSLALRGNTEAFF. The CDR3 coding sequence is TGTGCCAGCAGCTTAGCGTTGAGGGGCAACACTGAAGCTTTCTTT.

The V gene is TRBV7-9, the J gene TRBJ1-1; D remains unclear. V lost 0 bases and J 4 bases, leaving 12 bases between the germline ends. CDR3 length equals 15 residues. Germline CDR1 is SEHNR and CDR2 is FQNEAQ (reference sequence). CDR3 bases: TGTGCCAGCAGCTTAGCGCTCTCACAGATCACTGAAGCTTTCTTT. This gives the protein CASSLALSQITEAFF.

This clonotype has just a few counts. J is TRBJ1-2 and V is TRBV7-9; D gene ambiguous. The germline gives CDR1 SEHNR, CDR2 FQNEAQ (reference sequence). Trimming took 5 bases from V and 9 from J, leaving 16 bases between them. The CDR3 length is 13 residues. This CDR3 reads CASSAPEPGSYTF. The CDR3 region has the DNA TGTGCCAGCAGCGCCCCAGAACCGGGGAGCTACACCTTC. Full variable domain (outside the CDR3, taken from reference TRBV7-9 and TRBJ1-2): DTGVSQNPRHKITKRGQNVTFRCDPISEHNRLYWYRQTLGQGPEFLTYFQNEAQLEKSRLLSDRFSAERPKGSFSTLEIQRTEQGDSAMYLCASSAPEPGSYTFGSGTRLTVV.

This clonotype was counted a few times. The chain has TRBV24-1 and TRBJ1-1; a weak D match, TRBD1 (6 bases). Germline CDR1 reads KGHDR; CDR2 reads SFDVKD. This CDR3 region has 15 residues. V lost 2 bases and J lost 5, with 14 bases in between. CDR3 sequence reads: CATSDSGRGGTEAFF. CDR3 nucleotide sequence: TGTGCCACCAGTGATTCGGGCAGGGGCGGAACTGAAGCTTTCTTT.

Ten or more counts support this clonotype. The chain couples TRBV28 to TRBJ2-3; 14 bases are a match to TRBD2. Germline CDR1 is MDHEN and CDR2 is SYDVKM. Germline trimming cut 5 bases from V and 4 bases from J; bases unmatched to any gene: 8. The CDR3 covers 17 residues. The CDR3 DNA is TGTGCCAGCAGTCCAATCGGACTAGCGGGGGGCCCAGATACGCAGTATTTT. This translates into CASSPIGLAGGPDTQYF.

This clonotype came up a few times. The chain carries TRBV7-9 and TRBJ2-1, with TRBD1 matching 10 bases. Germline CDR1 is SEHNR and CDR2 is FQNEAQ (reference sequence). This CDR3 spans 16 amino acids. With V trimmed by 4 bases and J by 1 base, 4 bases remained unmatched. The CDR3 nucleotides are TGTGCCAGCAGCTCGGGGGGACAGGGGTCCTACAATGAGCAGTTCTTC. It specifies CASSSGGQGSYNEQFF.

The chain has TRBV5-1 and TRBJ2-5; 8 bases line up with TRBD2. This CDR3 contains 14 residues. Germline CDR1 is SGHRS and CDR2 is YFSETQ. Germline trimming cut 4 bases from V and 4 bases from J; bases unmatched to any gene: 6. CDR3 in amino acids: CASSGRTSRETQYF. CDR3 nucleotide sequence: TGCGCCAGCAGCGGACGGACTAGCCGAGAGACCCAGTACTTC.

The rearrangement uses TRBV5-1 and TRBJ2-2, with no clear D. This CDR3 has 12 residues. The V gene's germline CDR1 is SGHRS and CDR2 YFSETQ. V gave up 4 bases and J gave up 6 bases, with 7 bases separating them. Written as DNA, the CDR3 is TGCGCCAGCAGCGATGAACCCGGGGAGCTGTTTTTT. Its protein is CASSDEPGELFF. Using reference TRBV5-1 and TRBJ2-2 for the parts outside the CDR3, the full variable domain is KAGVTQTPRYLIKTRGQQVTLSCSPISGHRSVSWYQQTPGQGLQFLFEYFSETQRNKGNFPGRFSGRQFSNSRSEMNVSTLELGDSALYLCASSDEPGELFFGEGSRLTVL.

The genes are TRBV29-1 and TRBJ2-7; D may correspond to TRBD1 or TRBD2 (5 bases each). This CDR3 region has 12 residues. Trimming shortened V by 6 bases and J by 6 bases, and 15 bases separated the two germline ends. Germline-derived CDR1 and CDR2 are SQVTM and ANQGSEA. CDR3 loop: CSVLGEAGEQYF. In DNA, the CDR3 is TGCAGCGTACTAGGGGAAGCCGGCGAGCAGTACTTC.

This sequence joins TRBV18 and TRBJ1-1, with unresolved D. CDR1 is KGHSH, CDR2 LQKENI, per germline. V was cut by 0 bases and J by 5 bases, with 7 bases left in between. This CDR3 comprises 13 residues. CDR3 residues: CASSPPEGTEAFF. In nucleotides, the CDR3 is TGTGCCAGCTCACCACCTGAAGGGACTGAAGCTTTCTTT. Filled out from reference TRBV18 and TRBJ1-1, the complete variable domain reads NAGVMQNPRHLVRRRGQEARLRCSPMKGHSHVYWYRQLPEEGLKFMVYLQKENIIDESGMPKERFSAEFPKEGPSILRIQQVVRGDSAAYFCASSPPEGTEAFFGQGTRLTVV.

This clonotype was found a few times. The CDR3 spells CASSLDRGWGEKLFF. As DNA, the CDR3 is TGCGCCAGCAGCTTGGATCGGGGTTGGGGTGAAAAACTGTTTTTT. The genes are TRBV5-1 and TRBJ1-4; D gene ambiguous. Germline V gene sequence: CDR1 SGHRS, CDR2 YFSETQ. Trimming pared 0 bases from V and 7 bases from J, leaving 13 bases between. This CDR3 is 15 amino acids long.

The chain combines TRBV6-5 with TRBJ2-1; 16 nucleotides agree with TRBD2. Germline V CDR1 and CDR2: MNHEY, SVGAGI. The J segment lost 4 bases and the V segment lost 4 bases, leaving 7 bases of the junction unmatched. The CDR3 extends over 18 amino acids. The CDR3 spells CASSSLGTSGGGYNEQFF. CDR3 DNA sequence: TGTGCCAGCAGTTCGCTCGGGACTAGCGGGGGGGGGTACAATGAGCAGTTCTTC.

This chain joins TRBV6-1 and TRBJ1-5; 7 bases are shared with TRBD1. The CDR3 length is 13 residues. Germline CDR1 and CDR2: MNHNS and SASEGT. V was pared by 5 bases and J by 5 bases, with 3 bases of the junction left unmatched. The chain's CDR3 is CASSRGPYQPQHF. As DNA, the CDR3 is TGTGCCAGCAGTAGGGGGCCTTATCAGCCCCAGCATTTT.

The rearrangement links TRBV20-1 to TRBJ2-7; D is unclear. Per the germline V gene, CDR1 is DFQATT and CDR2 is SNEGSKA (reference sequence). The CDR3 has 13 residues. The V end was cut by 3 bases, the J end by 6 bases, with 15 bases between. The CDR3 coding sequence is TGCAGTGCTAGTACACCCTTGTACGGCGAGCAGTACTTC. Its translation: CSASTPLYGEQYF.

Only a few counts were recorded for this clonotype. The chain combines TRBV12-3 or TRBV12-4 with TRBJ1-6; D is unresolved. With 2 bases removed from V and 9 bases from J, the gap between germline ends came to 14 bases. The CDR3 contains 15 residues. The CDR3 region has the DNA TGTGCCAGCAGTTTATTCCGTGCCGTTGGTTCACCCCTCCACTTT. The encoded protein is CASSLFRAVGSPLHF.